These T cell receptor beta chains were read from a single sample in a study of control samples from healthy donors and cancer patients. Data came from immunoSEQ multiplex PCR; TCRdb stores just in-frame clones and leaves some out. The table shows some 96,000 clones, with about 90% occurring only once. The sample was blood. Receptors were obtained from a woman aged 45 to 65 in good health. The CDR3 runs from the conserved cysteine through the conserved F or W. A D gene is named only where the DNA matches it firmly. Where a row states a size, it is once, few, many or the class of an expanded clone; other rows omit it.

v_gene	j_gene	abundance	d_gene	CDR3nt	CDR3aa
TRBV14	TRBJ1-6	few	-	TGTGCCAGCAGCCGACAGGCCCGGTCACCCCTCCACTTT	CASSRQARSPLHF
TRBV11-2	TRBJ2-5	-	-	TGTGCCAGCAGCTTACGTACTCAAGAGACCCAGTACTTC	CASSLRTQETQYF
TRBV14	TRBJ2-5	-	-	TGTGCCAGCAGCCAAGGTCTAGGGCGGACCCAGTACTTC	CASSQGLGRTQYF
TRBV24-1	TRBJ2-2	-	-	TGTGCCACCCAAAGCCGGGTTAGGAGCACCGGGGAGCTGTTTTTT	CATQSRVRSTGELFF
TRBV5-1	TRBJ2-1	-	TRBD1	TGCGCCAGCAGCCCCGGGACAGGGGACTACAATGAGCAGTTCTTC	CASSPGTGDYNEQFF
TRBV24-1	TRBJ1-2	-	-	TGTGCCACCAGTGCCTCAACGCAAGGAGCGGTCTATGGCTACACCTTC	CATSASTQGAVYGYTF
TRBV5-1	TRBJ2-5	-	-	TGCGCCAGCAGCTTGGCCCTCGGCAGCCAAGAGACCCAGTACTTC	CASSLALGSQETQYF
TRBV7-9	TRBJ1-4	-	TRBD1	TGTGCCAGCAGCCAAAAGATGACAGGGGGGTCAAGATCTAATGAAAAACTGTTTTTT	CASSQKMTGGSRSNEKLFF
TRBV7-8	TRBJ2-5	-	TRBD2	TGTGCCAGCAGCCGGCAAGCGGGGGGGCAGGTAGAGACCCAGTACTTC	CASSRQAGGQVETQYF
TRBV5-1	TRBJ2-7	-	-	TGCGCCAGCAGCCATCAGGACTACGAGCAGTACTTC	CASSHQDYEQYF
TRBV6-5	TRBJ2-7	few	-	TGTGCCAGCAGGAGGGACCGTTTGAGGAACGAGCAGTACTTC	CASRRDRLRNEQYF
TRBV9	TRBJ2-3	-	-	TGTGCCAGCAGCGTTAGAGGTAGGGATACGCAGTATTTT	CASSVRGRDTQYF
TRBV2	TRBJ1-5	-	-	TGTGCCAGCAGTGAAGAGGCGGTCTTCTCTCAGCCCCAGCATTTT	CASSEEAVFSQPQHF
TRBV3-1/TRBV3-2	TRBJ1-5	-	TRBD1	TGTGCCAGCAGCCAAAACGGACAGGGCTATAATAGCAATCAGCCCCAGCATTTT	CASSQNGQGYNSNQPQHF
TRBV6-5	TRBJ2-2	-	-	TGTGGAACAGGGACTTGGATCGGGGAGCTGTTTTTT	CGTGTWIGELFF
TRBV4-3	TRBJ2-3	once	-	TGCGCCAGCAGCTCTACAGACCGGGCCTACACCCCCGATACGCAGTATTTT	CASSSTDRAYTPDTQYF
TRBV10-3	TRBJ1-4	-	TRBD1	TGTGCCATCAGTGTCGGGGGGACAGGGGGCGAAAAACTGTTTTTT	CAISVGGTGGEKLFF
TRBV10-3	TRBJ1-1	-	-	TGTGCCACTGGGTGGGTCCGCGATACCCCAGACAACACTGAAGCTTTCTTT	CATGWVRDTPDNTEAFF
TRBV7-6	TRBJ1-4	-	-	TGTGCCAGCAGCAAACGGACAGCCGTTGCAACTAATGAAAAACTGTTTTTT	CASSKRTAVATNEKLFF
TRBV4-1	TRBJ1-4	few	-	TGCGCCAGCAGCCAATGGCCAGGAATTGAAAAACTGTTTTTT	CASSQWPGIEKLFF